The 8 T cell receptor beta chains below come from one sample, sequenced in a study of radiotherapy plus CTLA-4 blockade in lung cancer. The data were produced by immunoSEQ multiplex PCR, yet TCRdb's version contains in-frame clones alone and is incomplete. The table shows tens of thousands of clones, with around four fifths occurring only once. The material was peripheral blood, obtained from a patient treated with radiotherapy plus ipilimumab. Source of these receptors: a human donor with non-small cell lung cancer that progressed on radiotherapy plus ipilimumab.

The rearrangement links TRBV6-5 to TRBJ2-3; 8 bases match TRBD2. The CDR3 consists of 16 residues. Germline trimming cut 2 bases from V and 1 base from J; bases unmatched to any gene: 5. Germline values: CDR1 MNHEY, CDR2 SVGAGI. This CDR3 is CASSYRGGMGTDTQYF. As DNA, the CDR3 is TGTGCCAGCAGTTACCGGGGGGGGATGGGCACAGATACGCAGTATTTT.

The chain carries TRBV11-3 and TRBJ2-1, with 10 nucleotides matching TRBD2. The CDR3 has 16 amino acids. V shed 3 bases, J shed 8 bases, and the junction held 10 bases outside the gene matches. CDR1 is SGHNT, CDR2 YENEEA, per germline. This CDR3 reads CASSLGTSAGTDEQFF. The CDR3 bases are TGTGCCAGCAGCTTGGGGACTAGCGCGGGGACAGATGAGCAGTTCTTC.

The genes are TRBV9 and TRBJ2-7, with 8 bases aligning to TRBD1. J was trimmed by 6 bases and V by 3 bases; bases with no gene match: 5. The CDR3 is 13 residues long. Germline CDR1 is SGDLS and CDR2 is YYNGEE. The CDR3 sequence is CASSGPDRGEQYF. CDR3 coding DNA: TGTGCCAGCAGCGGCCCCGACAGGGGCGAGCAGTACTTC.

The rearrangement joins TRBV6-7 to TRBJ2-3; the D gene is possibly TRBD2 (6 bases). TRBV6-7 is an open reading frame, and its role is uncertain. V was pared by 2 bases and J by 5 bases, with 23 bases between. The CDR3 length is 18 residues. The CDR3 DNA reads TGTGCCAGCAGTTACCCCCTCGGTTGGGGGGTGGGAGAAGATACGCAGTATTTT. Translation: CASSYPLGWGVGEDTQYF.

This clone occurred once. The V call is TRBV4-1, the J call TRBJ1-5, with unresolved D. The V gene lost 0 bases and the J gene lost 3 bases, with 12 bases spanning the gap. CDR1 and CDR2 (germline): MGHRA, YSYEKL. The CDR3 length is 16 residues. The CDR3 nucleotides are TGCGCCAGCAGCCAAGAAGCCGGCCGCCTCAATCAGCCCCAGCATTTT. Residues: CASSQEAGRLNQPQHF.

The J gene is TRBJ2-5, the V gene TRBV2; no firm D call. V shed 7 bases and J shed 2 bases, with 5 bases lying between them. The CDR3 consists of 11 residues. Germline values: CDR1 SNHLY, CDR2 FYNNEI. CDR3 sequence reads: CASTTQETQYF. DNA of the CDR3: TGTGCCAGCACAACTCAAGAGACCCAGTACTTC. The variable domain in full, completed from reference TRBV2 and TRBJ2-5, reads EPEVTQTPSHQVTQMGQEVILRCVPISNHLYFYWYRQILGQKVEFLVSFYNNEISEKSEIFDDQFSVERPDGSNFTLKIRSTKLEDSAMYFCASTTQETQYFGPGTRLLVL.

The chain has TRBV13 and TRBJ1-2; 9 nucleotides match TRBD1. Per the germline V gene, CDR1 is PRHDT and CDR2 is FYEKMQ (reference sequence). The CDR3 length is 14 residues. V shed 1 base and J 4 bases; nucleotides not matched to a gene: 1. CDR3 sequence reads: CASSLDRGPYGYTF. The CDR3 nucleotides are TGTGCCAGCAGCTTAGACAGGGGGCCCTATGGCTACACCTTC.

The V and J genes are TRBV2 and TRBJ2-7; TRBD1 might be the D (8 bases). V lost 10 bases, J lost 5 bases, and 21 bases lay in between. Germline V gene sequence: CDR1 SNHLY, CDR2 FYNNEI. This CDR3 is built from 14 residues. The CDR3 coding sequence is TGTGCCACCCGGGGGAGGGACAGGCTCCACGAGCAGTACTTC. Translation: CATRGRDRLHEQYF.